The 16 T cell receptor beta chains listed next were all sequenced from one sample in a study of T-cell memory formation after mild COVID-19. Each CDR3 protein gets one entry after TCRdb re-called the 5' RACE reads with MiXCR. This sample carries 270,000 or so distinct CDR3 sequences, approximately 16% of them seen once, and the ten largest clones take roughly 21%. Material: PBMCs or a T cell subset sorted from them (not recorded which). Receptors were obtained from a man aged 18 to 29 who had mild COVID-19 (a few samples of this study predate the infection). Cell type and time point are not known.

This clonotype was picked up a small number of times. The chain is built from TRBV29-1 and TRBJ2-1; weak D call: TRBD1 (5 bases). Germline-derived CDR1 and CDR2 are SQVTM and ANQGSEA. V was shortened by 0 bases and J by 4 bases, with 10 bases between the two germline ends. The CDR3 totals 14 residues. Here the CDR3 DNA reads TGCAGCGTTGAAGAGGGGCAAGGGTACAATGAGCAGTTCTTC. Protein: CSVEEGQGYNEQFF.

This clonotype was picked up a small number of times. This rearrangement joins TRBV20-1 to TRBJ2-3; D possibly corresponds to TRBD1 (5 bases). This CDR3 is built from 16 residues. Germline V lookup: CDR1 DFQATT, CDR2 SNEGSKA (reference sequence). Trimming cost V 2 bases and J 0 bases, with 15 bases left between them. The chain's CDR3 is CSARSSLTASTDTQYF. Written as DNA, the CDR3 is TGCAGTGCTAGATCCTCGCTGACAGCTAGCACAGATACGCAGTATTTT.

The rearrangement joins TRBV5-1 to TRBJ1-5; D may be TRBD1 (6 bases). V lost 4 bases to trimming and J lost 4 bases, with 12 bases between them. Per the germline V gene, CDR1 is SGHRS and CDR2 is YFSETQ. The CDR3 loop spans 14 amino acids. As DNA, the CDR3 is TGCGCCAGCAGCCCCGGGACACCTAATCAGCCCCAGCATTTT. It is translated as CASSPGTPNQPQHF.

The CDR3 protein is CASSLPGLNEQFF. The CDR3 bases are TGTGCCAGCAGCCTTCCAGGACTCAATGAGCAGTTCTTC. The genes are TRBV7-8 and TRBJ2-1, with D perhaps TRBD2 (5 bases). The V and J ends lost 5 bases and 6 bases respectively, with 11 bases between them. CDR3 length equals 13 residues. Per the germline V gene, CDR1 is SGHVS and CDR2 is FQNEAQ.

This clonotype was picked up a small number of times. The V and J genes are TRBV7-8 and TRBJ1-5; D is undetermined. CDR1 is SGHVS and CDR2 is FQNEAQ in the germline V gene. The length of the CDR3 is 14 residues. The germline V and J ends were trimmed by 7 bases and 7 bases, with 17 bases remaining between them. CDR3 sequence (DNA): TGTGCCAGCACCGAAGGGTTGTCGGGACAGCCCCAGCATTTT. It is translated as CASTEGLSGQPQHF.

This clonotype was observed many times. The gene calls are TRBV4-1 and TRBJ1-4; D is undetermined. Trimming took off 4 bases at V and 6 bases at J, with 9 bases between the two ends. Germline assignment: CDR1 MGHRA and CDR2 YSYEKL. The CDR3 loop spans 13 amino acids. For the CDR3, the DNA is TGCGCCAGCAGCCCCAGACTGTATGAAAAACTGTTTTTT. Translating it yields CASSPRLYEKLFF.

This clonotype was counted a few times. The genes are TRBV14 and TRBJ2-1; D may be TRBD2 (5 bases). In germline, CDR1 is SGHDN, CDR2 FVKESK. Trimming stripped 0 bases from V and 6 bases from J, with 12 bases between. This CDR3 has 15 residues. The CDR3 reads CASSQDRLIINEQFF. For the CDR3, the DNA is TGTGCCAGCAGCCAAGATAGACTAATTATCAATGAGCAGTTCTTC.

Many counts were recorded for this clonotype. The chain joins TRBV20-1 to TRBJ1-1; D ambiguous. The CDR3 is 10 residues long. The germline V gene encodes CDR1 DFQATT and CDR2 SNEGSKA (reference sequence). V was pared by 5 bases and J by 8 bases, with 9 bases between. CDR3 nucleotide sequence: TGCAGTGCTGCAAGCGTGGAAGCTTTCTTT. It is translated as CSAASVEAFF.

This sequence joins TRBV3-1 and TRBJ1-1, with D possibly matching TRBD1 (5 bases). The CDR3 contains 14 residues. Trimming cost V 4 bases and J 3 bases, with 12 bases left between them. CDR1 and CDR2 from the germline V gene are LGHDT and YNNKEL (reference sequence). The CDR3 nucleotides are TGTGCCAGCAGCCGGCGACAGTCAGACACTGAAGCTTTCTTT. Translated: CASSRRQSDTEAFF.

This sequence joins TRBV7-2 and TRBJ1-2, with D possibly TRBD1 on 6 matching bases. The CDR3 is 14 amino acids. Trimming shortened V by 3 bases and J by 5 bases, and 13 bases separated the two germline ends. Germline V gene sequence: CDR1 SGHTA, CDR2 FQGNSA. The CDR3: CASSLWTEGYGYTF. Here the CDR3 DNA reads TGTGCCAGCAGCTTGTGGACAGAGGGGTATGGCTACACCTTC.

This clonotype was counted between two and nine times. The chain is built from TRBV20-1 and TRBJ2-3; D gene uncertain. Per germline, CDR1 DFQATT and CDR2 SNEGSKA (reference sequence). Trimming stripped 2 bases from V and 2 bases from J, with 17 bases between. This CDR3 has 16 amino acids. The CDR3 region is CSARSHARDSTDTQYF. In DNA, the CDR3 is TGCAGTGCTAGATCCCACGCCCGAGACTCCACAGATACGCAGTATTTT.

A few counts support this clonotype. V usage is TRBV6-5 and J usage is TRBJ1-6; D unresolved. The ends were cut back, 2 bases at V and 8 bases at J, with 16 bases in the middle. In germline, CDR1 is MNHEY, CDR2 SVGAGI. The CDR3 consists of 16 residues. The CDR3 DNA reads as TGTGCCAGCAGTTACAGCCAGACTAAAAGGGATTCACCCCTCCACTTT. Its protein is CASSYSQTKRDSPLHF.

This chain uses TRBV4-1 with TRBJ2-3; perhaps TRBD2 as D (5 bases). The CDR3 is 15 residues long. V was trimmed by 1 base and J by 7 bases, leaving 15 bases between them. Germline CDR1 MGHRA, CDR2 YSYEKL. CDR3 bases: TGCGCCAGCAGCCAAGGATCTCCAGGACTCAATACGCAGTATTTT. Residues: CASSQGSPGLNTQYF.

This clonotype was observed a few times. CDR3 coding DNA: TGCGCCAGCAGCTCTTGGACAGCAACTAATGAAAAACTGTTTTTT. It yields the protein CASSSWTATNEKLFF. The chain links TRBV5-1 to TRBJ1-4, with a possible D match to TRBD1 (6 bases). Germline V gene sequence: CDR1 SGHRS, CDR2 YFSETQ. The CDR3 spans 15 residues. V was clipped by 3 bases and J by 0 bases, with 9 bases between them.

This chain joins TRBV5-4 and TRBJ2-4; TRBD1 aligns across 7 bases. The CDR3 is 13 amino acids. With V trimmed by 2 bases and J by 9 bases, 5 bases remained unmatched. Germline assignment: CDR1 SGHNT and CDR2 YYREEE (reference sequence). The CDR3, as DNA: TGTGCCAGCAGCTTAACAGGGGAACGCATTCAGTACTTC. As protein: CASSLTGERIQYF.

This clonotype was seen a few times. J is TRBJ1-4 and V is TRBV20-1; unclear D gene. The CDR3 spans 13 residues. The V gene's germline CDR1 is DFQATT and CDR2 SNEGSKA (reference sequence). Trimming stripped 6 bases from V and 0 bases from J, with 8 bases between. The CDR3 region has the DNA TGCAGTGCACTACAAACAACTAATGAAAAACTGTTTTTT. Residues: CSALQTTNEKLFF.